The T cell receptor beta chain described here comes from a study of cytomegalovirus exposure and HLA in healthy donors (dated by TCRdb to about 2017). General notes on the study: According to an earlier analysis of 587 of the donors, 200 million or so T cells yielded roughly 110 million unique TCR beta sequences and approximately 300 Gb of sequence data. Along with the approximately 700-subject first cohort, a separate validation cohort of roughly 110 different subjects was used. Roughly 300 gigabases of sequencing data and about 92 million unique TCR sequences made up an early release that covered around 640 HLA-typed donors. Because of strong linkage in the cohort, roughly five DR-DQ haplotypes were treated as single units for association and clustering. To predict cytomegalovirus infection status, the study combined high-throughput TCR immunosequencing, statistical association of individual TCRs with disease status, and machine learning. Among around 400 genotyped donors of the cohort, an average of roughly 240,000 unique TCR beta nucleotide sequences were sequenced per donor, roughly a sixth of them non-productive. Every discovery cohort repertoire had been produced on one sequencing platform. Of the approximately 400 genotyped donors, over 65% fell in the genetic ancestry cluster associated with self-reported Caucasian donors. Alongside the repertoire data, information on donor age, sex, ethnicity and CMV serostatus was compiled. The number of donors typed differed by locus, with roughly 629-640 for A, B, C, DRB1 and DQB1, roughly 550 for DQA1, 600 to 610 for DPA1, and around 450 for DPB1. In the later analysis, no new phenotypic data were used to find candidate immune exposures; instead, reliance was placed on TCR beta sequences and their occurrence across donors. A later analysis re-examined previously published TCR beta repertoires from just over 650 donors and added high-resolution HLA genotyping to investigate patterns of TCR occurrence. HLA typing covered class I and class II loci at four-digit resolution. The aim of the study was to test whether cataloging public T cell receptors could identify signatures of past pathogen exposure. A later genetic analysis took genome-wide SNP genotypes for 398 of the 666 donors and used that subset as a discovery cohort. The study profiled the T cell repertoires of 500 to 800 subjects by immunosequencing and related them to cytomegalovirus serostatus. An earlier analysis of approximately 630 of the donors applied high-throughput TCR beta sequencing to assess whether each TCR beta V gene segment acted as functional or pseudogenic. Findings and caveats that apply to the study as a whole: The authors suggested that the approach could potentially be generalized to other disease states and immunological phenotypes. According to a later genetic analysis, donors in an Asian-associated ancestry cluster had fewer N-insertions in productive TCRs than the roughly 670-donor mean. Most TCR sequences were seen in very few donors, while some public TCRs were found in many individuals. In this cohort, only TCR beta chains were sequenced, and detectable features were limited by the absence of alpha or paired-chain data. The classifier was reported to diagnose cytomegalovirus status with high specificity and sensitivity in both the original and validation cohorts. The 87-base-pair reads could not distinguish some IMGT-functional V segments, including TRBV6-2 and TRBV6-3, so those segments were excluded. Several of the top co-occurrence clusters appeared to be linked to parvovirus B19, influenza, CMV and Epstein-Barr virus, according to a later analysis. A later analysis found that TCR association rates varied across HLA loci, with DRB1 alleles showing the most associated TCRs and HLA-C alleles the fewest. According to a later analysis, most CMV-associated TCR beta chains appeared to be HLA-restricted, and the HLA associations seemed to be driven largely by CMV exposure. In vitro tests confirmed that a few of the cytomegalovirus-associated TCR beta chains recognize cytomegalovirus antigens. Presence/absence analyses assumed roughly uniform sequencing depth across donors, an assumption that may not hold. Correlated functional status among segregating V segments might be attributable to linkage disequilibrium, but an unknown experimental factor could not be ruled out. HLA typing was unavailable for some donors at each locus, so association tests used only the typed subset. Strong co-occurrence of HLA alleles, especially DR and DQ, made assigning TCR associations to individual alleles difficult. The earlier analysis of approximately 590 of the donors excluded roughly 17 rarely observed V segments, including chromosome 9 orphons, because counts were too low. A total of roughly 160 TCR beta chains were listed by the study as associated with cytomegalovirus. In an earlier analysis of roughly 560 of the donors, most TCR beta V segments were observed in productive rearrangements about 87% or about 30% of the time, broadly matching IMGT annotations. Immune exposure information for the cohort was limited to CMV serostatus. V-gene and J-gene trimming of TCR beta chains was associated with a missense DCLRE1C variant in a later genetic analysis, and the association was replicated in an independent cohort. In a later analysis, some 18,000 TCR beta sequences were associated with specific HLA alleles at a false discovery rate of 0.05. In a later analysis, HLA-associated TCR beta chains were found to be more clonally expanded and to have lower generation probabilities than equally common non-associated chains. A further reported finding was that TCR beta sequences accurately predicted the HLA-A and HLA-B alleles for most subjects in the first cohort. The sequencing pipeline was judged likely to have produced a cluster of highly shared sequence variants as a technical artifact.

This clone has only a few counts. Its target antigen remains unknown. The record has no base qualities; no much larger clone is one base away. Trimming at the junction amounts to 5 bases on V and 1 base on J, and the germline ends lie 11 bases apart. The germline V gene (reference sequence) supplies CDR1 SEHNR and CDR2 FQNEAQ. The CDR3 goes from the cysteine to the phenylalanine over 15 residues. Only the CDR3 part of the read is kept: 45 bases, read in frame from the first base. In total, over 600 healthy bone marrow donors made up the cohort. At the time of sampling, all cohort members were nominally healthy, though unrecorded immune exposures were likely present. The donor was CMV seronegative and was included in the group of a few hundred seronegative cohort members. A peripheral blood sample was provided by each donor, and peripheral blood mononuclear cells were used for TCR beta sequencing. The Qiagen DNeasy Blood Extraction Kit was used to extract genomic DNA from the blood cell samples.

Library preparation employed the immunoSEQ multiplex PCR assay. The multiplex PCR relied on a mix of 60 forward primers for TCR Vbeta segments and 13 reverse primers for TCR Jbeta segments. The CDR3 region of rearranged TCR beta genes was amplified from genomic DNA with a multiplex PCR assay. The Illumina HiSeq System was used to sequence the amplified TCR beta libraries as 87-base-pair reads. As for the authors' bioinformatics: A later analysis counted tens of millions of unique TCR beta chains across the 650 to 700 repertoires, and some 11 million of these chains were shared by at least two donors. To remove PCR and sequencing errors, raw reads were error-corrected and collapsed into unique sequences using a nearest-neighbor algorithm that merged closely related sequences. V, D and J gene segments were assigned by aligning CDR3 sequences to IMGT reference sequences. For a sequence to be retained, a match of at least six nucleotides to both a V gene segment and a J gene segment was required. A rearrangement counted as productive if the CDR3 had no stop codons and remained in frame with V and J, and every other rearrangement counted as non-productive. CDR3 was defined by IMGT convention, running from the second conserved V-encoded cysteine to the conserved J-encoded phenylalanine. The earlier analysis of 500 to 750 of the donors excluded any sequence lacking an unambiguous match to a single V gene segment. An earlier analysis of approximately 590 of the donors classified V segments as functional when productive rearrangements were above 56.7% and as segregating when the standard deviation between donors was above 5%. A statistical classification framework was built to diagnose cytomegalovirus status from the catalog of TCR beta chain sequences. In a later analysis, TCR nucleotide sequences were compared against IMGT/GENE-DB human TR gene sequences so that V and J genes could be assigned. Using the TCRdist pipeline, a later analysis assigned CDR3 sequences along with most-parsimonious VDJ recombination scenarios. In a later analysis, each TCR beta chain was defined by its CDR3 amino acid sequence together with its V-gene family, and reads without a unique V-gene family were excluded. To address suspected cross-contamination and a sequencing artifact, a later analysis removed roughly 640 highly shared, low-generation-probability nucleotide sequences. For each public chain, a later analysis derived a clonal expansion index from normalized ranks of inferred template counts within each repertoire. In a later analysis, generation probabilities were computed with a VDJ recombination model fitted to out-of-frame rearrangements, and the resulting probabilities were checked against IGoR. In a later analysis, TCR-TCR, TCR-HLA and TCR-CMV co-occurrence was scored with hypergeometric tests, and a repertoire-size bias correction was applied to TCR pairs. False discovery rates were estimated in a later analysis by permuting HLA or CMV assignments 20 times. In a later analysis, co-occurring TCRs were grouped with DBSCAN, and TCRdist sequence similarity was added when clustering was performed within HLA-allele-positive subsets. Repertoires with fewer than 30,000 or more than 120,000 public chains, plus five repertoires with anomalous nucleotide sharing, were excluded from co-occurrence clustering. Held by TCRdb, this immuneACCESS table contains in-frame sequences only and omits some clones. Under half of the omission traces to an unresolved V gene where checked; the cause of the rest is unknown. V and J calls and clone size are those listed in that table; D and trimming were worked out from the DNA. Here the sample has about 150,000 clones; roughly four fifths occur a single time. The ten top clones hold 1.3% to 1.5% of the sample.

The specimen was PBMCs. This TCR derives from a man aged 18 to 35 in good health and CMV-seronegative. The chain uses TRBV7-9 and TRBJ2-2; the best D guess is TRBD2, with 5 bases matching. The encoded CDR3 is CASSRGLGNTGELFF. At the DNA level, the sequence is TGTGCCAGCAGCCGAGGGTTAGGGAACACCGGGGAGCTGTTTTTT. Full variable domain (CDR3 extended with the reference TRBV7-9 and TRBJ2-2 proteins): DTGVSQNPRHKITKRGQNVTFRCDPISEHNRLYWYRQTLGQGPEFLTYFQNEAQLEKSRLLSDRFSAERPKGSFSTLEIQRTEQGDSAMYLCASSRGLGNTGELFFGEGSRLTVL.